The 29 T cell receptor beta chains below were found in one sample sequenced in a study of blood T cell repertoires in COVID-19. TCRdb's table, derived via immunoSEQ multiplex PCR, lists solely in-frame clones and lacks some. The sample yields 120,000 to 150,000 clones, 70% to 90% seen once. Sequencing was carried out using peripheral blood. Receptors originate from a woman aged 60-75 years with COVID-19, enrolled during active disease.

This chain connects TRBV7-2 to TRBJ2-4; 8 bases are shared with TRBD2. This CDR3 comprises 18 residues. Looked up from germline, CDR1 is SGHTA and CDR2 is FQGNSA. With V trimmed by 5 bases and J by 0 bases, 12 bases remained unmatched. CDR3 bases: TGTGCCAGCAGCCTACGGGGGGGCTCCTCCCTAGCCAAAAACATTCAGTACTTC. Its protein product is CASSLRGGSSLAKNIQYF.

The rearrangement links TRBV6-5 to TRBJ1-2, with D perhaps TRBD1 (6 bases). The germline V gene has CDR1 MNHEY and CDR2 SVGAGI. The CDR3 runs to 15 residues. V lost 0 bases, J lost 8 bases, and 16 bases lay in between. Written as DNA, the CDR3 is TGTGCCAGCAGTTACTCAGGGGGGGGCGCCCCGGGCTACACCTTC. Translating it yields CASSYSGGGAPGYTF.

This clone has ten or more counts. This chain links TRBV5-1 with TRBJ1-1; 9 bases are a match to TRBD1. The CDR3 totals 19 residues. Per germline, CDR1 SGHRS and CDR2 YFSETQ. V was pared by 2 bases and J by 4 bases, with 18 bases of the junction left unmatched. DNA of the CDR3: TGCGCCAGCAGCTTACGCTGGGGACAGGGACGAGGATTAGGCACTGAAGCTTTCTTT. Translated: CASSLRWGQGRGLGTEAFF.

CDR3 in amino acids: CASLPGQDNTEAFF. The CDR3 DNA follows: TGTGCCAGCTTACCGGGACAGGACAACACTGAAGCTTTCTTT. This chain connects TRBV7-8 to TRBJ1-1, with 8 bases fitting TRBD1. Looked up from germline, CDR1 is SGHVS and CDR2 is FQNEAQ. CDR3 size: 14 residues. Unmatched junction bases numbered 7, after V lost 8 bases and J lost 2 bases. The whole variable domain, filled in from reference TRBV7-8 and TRBJ1-1, reads GAGVSQSPRYKVAKRGQDVALRCDPISGHVSLFWYQQALGQGPEFLTYFQNEAQLDKSGLPSDRFFAERPEGSVSTLKIQRTQQEDSAVYLCASLPGQDNTEAFFGQGTRLTVV.

The chain combines TRBV5-8 with TRBJ1-3; tentatively, D is TRBD1 (6 bases). The ends were cut back, 0 bases at V and 5 bases at J, with 12 bases in the middle. The CDR3 is 15 residues long. Per germline, CDR1 SGHTS and CDR2 YDEGEE. Here the CDR3 reads CASSLDTTGRNTIYF. CDR3 DNA sequence: TGTGCCAGCAGCTTGGATACTACAGGGCGAAACACCATATATTTT.

J is TRBJ1-2 and V is TRBV19; perhaps TRBD1 as D (5 bases). The CDR3 length is 14 residues. The germline gives CDR1 LNHDA, CDR2 SQIVND (reference sequence). V shed 3 bases and J shed 2 bases, with 10 bases lying between them. DNA for the CDR3: TGTGCCAGTAGTATTGGGGGGAGGAACTATGGCTACACCTTC. As protein: CASSIGGRNYGYTF.

V and J are TRBV30 and TRBJ2-2; unclear D gene. CDR3 size: 13 residues. Germline CDR1 reads GTSNPN; CDR2 reads SVGIG (reference sequence). Trimming shortened V by 2 bases and J by 5 bases, and 9 bases separated the two germline ends. DNA for the CDR3: TGTGCCTGGAGTTTCACTATTACCGGGGAGCTGTTTTTT. Protein sequence: CAWSFTITGELFF.

The V call is TRBV12-3 or TRBV12-4, the J call TRBJ2-5; TRBD1 matches 7 bases. Unmatched junction bases numbered 2, after V lost 2 bases and J lost 5 bases. This CDR3 is built from 13 residues. The CDR3 region is CASSLTGAETQYF. CDR3 in DNA: TGTGCCAGCAGTTTAACAGGGGCCGAGACCCAGTACTTC.

V gene TRBV10-3 combines with J gene TRBJ1-2; D is unresolved. The CDR3 extends over 12 amino acids. V gave up 0 bases and J gave up 8 bases, with 7 bases separating them. Germline assignment: CDR1 ENHRY and CDR2 SYGVKD. This CDR3 is CAISESREGYTF. The CDR3 DNA sequence: TGTGCCATCAGTGAGTCGCGGGAAGGCTACACCTTC.

The rearrangement joins TRBV18 to TRBJ1-1, with TRBD1 as a possible D gene (5 bases). CDR1 and CDR2 from the germline V gene are KGHSH and LQKENI. The CDR3 spans 13 residues. The V and J ends lost 3 bases and 4 bases respectively, with 9 bases between them. CDR3 amino acids: CASSPQGSTEAFF. CDR3 nucleotide sequence: TGTGCCAGCTCACCCCAGGGCAGCACTGAAGCTTTCTTT.

The V and J genes are TRBV2 and TRBJ2-5; the D gene is possibly TRBD2 (5 bases). CDR1 is SNHLY and CDR2 is FYNNEI in the germline V gene. This CDR3 has 15 amino acids. Trimming shortened V by 6 bases and J by 0 bases, and 14 bases separated the two germline ends. The CDR3 sequence is CASRDRTLYQETQYF. The CDR3, as DNA: TGTGCCAGCAGGGACCGGACTTTGTACCAAGAGACCCAGTACTTC.

This chain links TRBV10-3 with TRBJ2-3, with 11 nucleotides matching TRBD2. V was pared by 6 bases and J by 4 bases, with 9 bases of the junction left unmatched. From germline, CDR1 is ENHRY and CDR2 SYGVKD. CDR3 length: 16 amino acids. CDR3 nucleotide sequence: TGTGCCATCAGAGACACTAGCGGGGGTCTCCCAGATACGCAGTATTTT. It translates to CAIRDTSGGLPDTQYF.

CDR3 sequence (DNA): TGCGCCAGCAGTCGCCAAAAGGGGAGGGACAGGGGTATAAACACTGAAGCTTTCTTT. This codes for CASSRQKGRDRGINTEAFF. This chain uses TRBV23-1 with TRBJ1-1, with TRBD1 matching 10 bases. TRBV23-1 is given ORF status, its function remaining uncertain. Trimming removed 4 bases from V and 2 bases from J; junction bases left unmatched: 16. The CDR3 loop spans 19 amino acids.

This chain uses TRBV18 with TRBJ2-7, with D perhaps matching TRBD2 (5 bases). The CDR3 loop spans 15 amino acids. V was pared by 1 base and J by 3 bases, with 13 bases between. Per germline, CDR1 KGHSH and CDR2 LQKENI. CDR3 sequence reads: CASSPRGGGSYEQYF. The CDR3, as DNA: TGTGCCAGCTCACCACGTGGAGGAGGCAGCTACGAGCAGTACTTC. The whole variable domain, remainder taken from reference TRBV18 and TRBJ2-7, is NAGVMQNPRHLVRRRGQEARLRCSPMKGHSHVYWYRQLPEEGLKFMVYLQKENIIDESGMPKERFSAEFPKEGPSILRIQQVVRGDSAAYFCASSPRGGGSYEQYFGPGTRLTVT.

This clone has only one observation. The chain couples TRBV5-4 to TRBJ1-6, with 8 bases lining up with TRBD1. With 2 bases clipped from V and 0 bases from J, the junction kept 7 bases outside the gene matches. CDR1 and CDR2 (germline): SGHNT, YYREEE (reference sequence). This CDR3 has 18 residues. In DNA, the CDR3 is TGTGCCAGCAGCTTAGGACAGGGAGGAGGCTCCTATAATTCACCCCTCCACTTT. This codes for CASSLGQGGGSYNSPLHF. Combining the CDR3 with reference TRBV5-4 and TRBJ1-6 gives the whole variable domain ETGVTQSPTHLIKTRGQQVTLRCSSQSGHNTVSWYQQALGQGPQFIFQYYREEENGRGNFPPRFSGLQFPNYSSELNVNALELDDSALYLCASSLGQGGGSYNSPLHFGNGTRLTVT.

The genes are TRBV7-3 and TRBJ2-6, with 12 positions matching TRBD1. This CDR3 spans 19 amino acids. Trimming cost V 5 bases and J 2 bases; bases outside gene matches: 10. Looked up from germline, CDR1 is SGHTA and CDR2 is FQGTGA. CDR3 region: CASSKYPGQGAPGANVLTF. The CDR3, as DNA: TGTGCCAGCAGCAAATATCCGGGACAGGGGGCGCCTGGGGCCAACGTCCTGACTTTC. The full variable domain, with the rest looked up from reference TRBV7-3 and TRBJ2-6, is GAGVSQTPSNKVTEKGKYVELRCDPISGHTALYWYRQSLGQGPEFLIYFQGTGAADDSGLPNDRFFAVRPEGSVSTLKIQRTERGDSAVYLCASSKYPGQGAPGANVLTFGAGSRLTVL.

The CDR3 coding sequence is TGTGCCAGCACCCGGAGTCGGGGGTTTTCTGAAGCTTTCTTT. This codes for CASTRSRGFSEAFF. The gene calls are TRBV27 and TRBJ1-1; a possible D gene is TRBD1 (5 bases). Germline CDR1 MNHEY, CDR2 SMNVEV (reference sequence). This CDR3 region has 14 residues. With 7 bases removed from V and 6 bases from J, the gap between germline ends came to 18 bases.

The V and J genes are TRBV5-4 and TRBJ1-1; D is possibly TRBD1 (6 bases). Germline V gene data show CDR1 as SGHNT and CDR2 as YYREEE (reference sequence). Trimming shortened V by 2 bases and J by 1 base, and 9 bases separated the two germline ends. The length of the CDR3 is 14 residues. CDR3 nucleotides: TGTGCCAGCAGCTTCCGACAGGAGAACACTGAAGCTTTCTTT. Protein: CASSFRQENTEAFF. Combining the CDR3 with reference TRBV5-4 and TRBJ1-1 gives the whole variable domain ETGVTQSPTHLIKTRGQQVTLRCSSQSGHNTVSWYQQALGQGPQFIFQYYREEENGRGNFPPRFSGLQFPNYSSELNVNALELDDSALYLCASSFRQENTEAFFGQGTRLTVV.

CDR3 loop: CASSAQGAYTDTQYF. CDR3 nucleotide sequence: TGTGCCAGCAGCGCCCAAGGGGCCTACACAGATACGCAGTATTTT. This chain uses TRBV9 with TRBJ2-3; possibly TRBD1 for D (5 bases). Germline V gives CDR1 SGDLS, CDR2 YYNGEE. Trimming pared 3 bases from V and 2 bases from J, leaving 13 bases between. This CDR3 comprises 15 residues.

The chain carries TRBV6-2 or TRBV6-3 and TRBJ2-7; 8 bases match TRBD2. Germline trimming cut 5 bases from V and 3 bases from J; bases unmatched to any gene: 3. CDR1 and CDR2 (germline): MNHEY, SVGEGT. The CDR3 totals 13 residues. CDR3 sequence (DNA): TGTGCCAGCAGTCGGGGGGGCCTCTACGAGCAGTACTTC. Residues: CASSRGGLYEQYF.

The chain joins TRBV23-1 to TRBJ2-7; the match to TRBD2 covers 11 bases. TRBV23-1 is recorded as an ORF, its role being uncertain. There are 16 residues in the CDR3. The V gene end was trimmed by 0 bases and the J gene end by 6 bases; junction bases not matched to a gene: 7. The DNA of the CDR3 is TGCGCCAGCAGTCAATCCTATAGCGGGGGGGAGGGCGAGCAGTACTTC. Its protein is CASSQSYSGGEGEQYF.

In nucleotides, the CDR3 is TGTGCCAGCAGCGCCACTAGCAACCAAGAGACCCAGTACTTC. The encoded protein is CASSATSNQETQYF. The chain carries TRBV2 and TRBJ2-5; D possibly corresponds to TRBD2 (6 bases). The CDR3 is 14 residues long. Trimming took off 6 bases at V and 0 bases at J, with 11 bases between the two ends. The V gene's germline CDR1 is SNHLY and CDR2 FYNNEI. The variable domain in full, with the rest retrieved from reference TRBV2 and TRBJ2-5, is EPEVTQTPSHQVTQMGQEVILRCVPISNHLYFYWYRQILGQKVEFLVSFYNNEISEKSEIFDDQFSVERPDGSNFTLKIRSTKLEDSAMYFCASSATSNQETQYFGPGTRLLVL.

A word on this clone: The same CDR3 also results from other DNA sequences found in this sample. The CDR3 loop reads CASSIGGRNEQFF. CDR3 DNA: TGTGCCAGTAGTATCGGGGGGCGCAATGAGCAGTTCTTC. The chain carries TRBV19 and TRBJ2-1; TRBD2 is a possible D gene (7 bases). Trimming removed 3 bases from V and 6 bases from J, with 9 bases in between. The CDR3 consists of 13 residues. Germline CDR1 is LNHDA and CDR2 is SQIVND (reference sequence). Using reference TRBV19 and TRBJ2-1 for the parts outside the CDR3, the full variable domain is DGGITQSPKYLFRKEGQNVTLSCEQNLNHDAMYWYRQDPGQGLRLIYYSQIVNDFQKGDIAEGYSVSREKKESFPLTVTSAQKNPTAFYLCASSIGGRNEQFFGPGTRLTVL.

This sequence joins TRBV28 and TRBJ2-2; TRBD1 matches 8 bases. This CDR3 comprises 15 residues. Per the germline V gene, CDR1 is MDHEN and CDR2 is SYDVKM. The J segment lost 6 bases and the V segment lost 3 bases, leaving 6 bases of the junction unmatched. The CDR3 DNA reads as TGTGCCAGCAGTTTGAGGCAGGGGGCGTCCGGGGAGCTGTTTTTT. This encodes CASSLRQGASGELFF. Full variable domain (missing parts from reference TRBV28 and TRBJ2-2): DVKVTQSSRYLVKRTGEKVFLECVQDMDHENMFWYRQDPGLGLRLIYFSYDVKMKEKGDIPEGYSVSREKKERFSLILESASTNQTSMYLCASSLRQGASGELFFGEGSRLTVL.

The genes are TRBV9 and TRBJ2-1; a weak D match, TRBD2 (6 bases). CDR3 length: 15 amino acids. Looked up from germline, CDR1 is SGDLS and CDR2 is YYNGEE. Trimming removed 4 bases from V and 1 base from J, with 12 bases in between. CDR3 in amino acids: CASSPRLGSYNEQFF. Written as DNA, the CDR3 is TGTGCCAGCAGCCCGAGACTAGGGTCCTACAATGAGCAGTTCTTC.

This sequence joins TRBV9 and TRBJ1-2, with 7 bases fitting TRBD1. This CDR3 spans 17 amino acids. V gave up 4 bases and J gave up 0 bases; unmatched junction bases: 12. Germline-derived CDR1 and CDR2 are SGDLS and YYNGEE. As DNA, the CDR3 is TGTGCCAGCAGCTTCCGGGACAGCCTTAGGACTAACTATGGCTACACCTTC. It translates to CASSFRDSLRTNYGYTF.

The CDR3 loop reads CAWSLDGQGAEQYF. The DNA of the CDR3 is TGTGCCTGGAGCCTGGACGGACAGGGGGCCGAGCAGTACTTC. This chain connects TRBV30 to TRBJ2-7, with 11 bases identical to TRBD1. The CDR3 runs to 14 residues. CDR1 is GTSNPN, CDR2 SVGIG, per germline (reference sequence). Trimming at V came to 3 bases and at J to 6 bases, leaving 7 bases not matched to a gene.

The chain is built from TRBV3-1 (or the pseudogene TRBV3-2) and TRBJ2-2, with TRBD1 matching 7 bases. V was clipped by 4 bases and J by 0 bases; unmatched bases: 11. Germline CDR1 LGHDT, CDR2 YNNKEL (reference sequence). The CDR3 contains 18 residues. CDR3 amino acids: CASSPNILGTANTGELFF. As DNA, the CDR3 is TGTGCCAGCAGCCCCAACATCCTAGGGACAGCGAACACCGGGGAGCTGTTTTTT.

This chain connects TRBV3-1 (or the pseudogene TRBV3-2) to TRBJ2-1, with 8 bases lining up with TRBD2. This CDR3 comprises 20 residues. Losses at the gene ends were 0 bases for V and 0 bases for J; bases not matched to a gene: 13. Germline CDR1 is LGHDT and CDR2 is YNNKEL (reference sequence). CDR3 in amino acids: CASSQDGVAGIFSSYNEQFF. CDR3 coding DNA: TGTGCCAGCAGCCAAGATGGGGTAGCGGGGATTTTTAGCTCCTACAATGAGCAGTTCTTC.